This T cell receptor (beta chain) derives from a study of T-cell reconstitution after alpha-beta-depleted transplantation in children (dated by TCRdb to about 2016). Some background on the complete study: T-cell immune reconstitution after TCRalphabeta/CD19-depleted allogeneic hematopoietic cell transplantation in children was quantitatively tracked in the study by means of TCR repertoire profiling. The study at large found these results: The apparently early alphabetaT-cell count recovery about two months after transplant was reportedly dependent on only several hundred rapidly expanded clones derived from non-depleted graft cells. In some patients, high TCRbeta diversity at day 60 was attributed to recipient T cells and intrathymic progenitors that had survived conditioning. The frequencies of hyperexpanded clones fell over the following months, and after one year, T-cell counts and TCRbeta diversity were mostly attributed to newly produced T cells.

In light of the paper, this sample's treatment or condition label describes: allogeneic hematopoietic cell transplantation with graft depleted of TCRalphabeta T cells and CD19 B cells. Transplant recipients were children who received TCRalphabeta/CD19-depleted allogeneic hematopoietic cell grafts. As encoded in the germline V gene, CDR1 is SGHTA while CDR2 is FQGNSA. V drops 5 bases and J drops 6 bases, leaving 15 bases in between. Counted from cysteine to phenylalanine, this CDR3 has 14 amino acids. Only the CDR3 region is kept as DNA, spanning 42 bases read in frame from base 1. Worth noting for this clonotype: No antigen is known for it. Base qualities are missing; no much larger clone stands one base away.

Libraries were constructed by PCR. The sequencer listed for this sample is Illumina HiSeq 2500. TCR libraries were prepared with molecular barcoding, using unique molecular identifiers to normalize TCRbeta repertoire quantification. The raw public reads went through TCRdb reprocessing: fastp at Q25, MiXCR clone calling, in-frame beta chains kept. Each CDR3 protein gets just one entry, which takes the most common genes and DNA from the rows behind it. The sample profile shows about 980,000 distinct CDR3 sequences; roughly 29% of them were found once. The ten largest clones capture roughly 27% of the sample.

The origin of this receptor is a boy under two years old who had a stem cell transplant for SCID, so the T cells may come from the graft donor. Recombination joined TRBV7-2 with TRBJ2-3; no confident D gene assignment can be made. The source was PBMCs, mostly from graft donor cells, collected 360 days after TCRalphabeta/CD19-depleted stem cell transplant. Read as DNA, the sequence is TGTGCCAGCAGCCACCCCCCCCGGTCGGATACGCAGTATTTT. It is translated as CASSHPPRSDTQYF.